This T cell receptor beta chain was retrieved from a study of blood T cell repertoires in COVID-19. Whole-study context: Collection of acute and convalescent COVID-19 samples took place in the United States, Italy and Spain.

This CDR3 spans 19 amino acids. Per the germline V gene, CDR1 is MDHEN and CDR2 is SYDVKM. The junction had 14 bases not matched to a gene; V was cut back by 3 bases and J by 4 bases. The method was immunoSEQ multiplex PCR; TCRdb's version includes in-frame clones alone and lacks a portion of them. The repertoire holds around 450,000 clones, with roughly nine tenths as singletons. Recruitment covered 20 to 25 US areas and drew participants whose ages spanned about 18 to 89 years. Cohort allocation depended upon clinical history that participants reported. The chain recombines TRBV28 with TRBJ1-4, with TRBD1 matching over 10 bases. The clonotype originates from a woman under 30 with acute COVID-19. Sequenced sample: PBMCs or T cells enriched from blood (not recorded which). CDR3 sequence reads: CASSFPGQGGLDNNEKLFF. CDR3 DNA: TGTGCCAGCAGTTTCCCCGGACAGGGGGGCCTAGATAATAATGAAAAACTGTTTTTT.